The 23 T cell receptor beta chains below were found in one sample sequenced in a study of cytomegalovirus exposure and HLA in healthy donors. Primers: 60 Vbeta forward and 13 Jbeta reverse. Measured with immunoSEQ multiplex PCR; TCRdb has only the in-frame clones, and not every one. The sample holds 90,000 to 150,000 clones; about three quarters are singletons and the top ten take 2% to 3%. The specimen sequenced was PBMCs. The source is a female donor in good health and CMV-seronegative.

In this sample, this clone turned up a few times. V usage is TRBV10-1 and J usage is TRBJ1-4; weak D call: TRBD1 (5 bases). Trimming left V 4 bases short and J 7 bases short, with 10 bases between. CDR3 size: 13 residues. Germline-derived CDR1 and CDR2 are WNHNN and SYGVQD (reference sequence). DNA of the CDR3: TGCGCCAGCAGTGGGCAGGGCCGTGAAAAACTGTTTTTT. Its protein product is CASSGQGREKLFF.

This clone was seen only once. The chain employs TRBV5-4 and TRBJ2-1; weak D call: TRBD1 (7 bases). Germline loops: CDR1 SGHNT, CDR2 YYREEE (reference sequence). The CDR3 totals 14 residues. The germline V and J ends were trimmed by 4 bases and 1 base, with 9 bases remaining between them. In DNA, the CDR3 is TGTGCCAGCAGCCCAGGGGGGTCCTACAATGAGCAGTTCTTC. Translated, it gives CASSPGGSYNEQFF. Together with reference TRBV5-4 and TRBJ2-1, the CDR3 gives the full variable domain: ETGVTQSPTHLIKTRGQQVTLRCSSQSGHNTVSWYQQALGQGPQFIFQYYREEENGRGNFPPRFSGLQFPNYSSELNVNALELDDSALYLCASSPGGSYNEQFFGPGTRLTVL.

The rearrangement links TRBV6-1 to TRBJ2-1, with 9 bases fitting TRBD1. The CDR3 is 17 amino acids. Germline V CDR1 and CDR2: MNHNS, SASEGT. After removal of 4 bases from V and 4 bases from J, the junction contained 11 bases not matched to a gene. CDR3 residues: CASSAPQGAIRYNEQFF. CDR3 nucleotide sequence: TGTGCCAGCAGTGCTCCACAGGGGGCGATAAGGTACAATGAGCAGTTCTTC.

V gene TRBV6-5 combines with J gene TRBJ1-2; D is unresolved. Germline V gives CDR1 MNHEY, CDR2 SVGAGI. V gave up 8 bases and J gave up 9 bases, with 19 bases separating them. The CDR3 covers 13 residues. Here the CDR3 reads CASGKEGSRSYTF. CDR3 DNA: TGTGCCAGCGGGAAAGAGGGATCTCGGAGCTACACCTTC.

The chain carries TRBV18 and TRBJ2-5; 10 bases fit TRBD2. The CDR3 is made up of 18 amino acids. V was clipped by 3 bases and J by 1 base; unmatched bases: 11. Looked up from germline, CDR1 is KGHSH and CDR2 is LQKENI. The CDR3 loop reads CASSPVGALAGPQETQYF. In DNA form, the CDR3 reads TGTGCCAGCTCACCGGTTGGGGCACTAGCGGGGCCCCAAGAGACCCAGTACTTC.

The CDR3 loop is CASSTRGSGGFDEQYF. The CDR3 coding sequence is TGTGCCAGCAGCACCCGGGGTAGCGGGGGGTTCGACGAGCAGTACTTC. The chain couples TRBV9 to TRBJ2-7; 10 bases are shared with TRBD2. Germline V gene sequence: CDR1 SGDLS, CDR2 YYNGEE. The CDR3 is made up of 16 amino acids. V lost 4 bases to trimming and J lost 5 bases; unmatched junction nucleotides: 12.

The genes are TRBV11-2 and TRBJ2-7; unclear D gene. This CDR3 has 12 residues. The germline CDR1 and CDR2 sequences are SGHAT and FQNNGV. The V gene lost 5 bases and the J gene lost 2 bases, with 7 bases spanning the gap. CDR3 sequence reads: CASSPEAYEQYF. For the CDR3, the DNA is TGTGCCAGCAGCCCAGAAGCCTACGAGCAGTACTTC.

The chain carries TRBV15 and TRBJ1-6; possible D gene TRBD1, 5 bases. V gave up 0 bases and J gave up 3 bases, with 9 bases separating them. Germline-derived CDR1 and CDR2 are LNHNV and YYDKDF (reference sequence). The CDR3 consists of 16 residues. CDR3 residues: CATSRDRGGYNSPLHF. For the CDR3, the DNA is TGTGCCACCAGCAGAGATCGGGGGGGCTATAATTCACCCCTCCACTTT.

CDR3 residues: CASSSFAGAIGELFF. CDR3 sequence (DNA): TGTGCCAGCAGTTCGTTTGCGGGGGCTATCGGGGAGCTGTTTTTT. This chain joins TRBV6-5 and TRBJ2-2, with D possibly matching TRBD2 (7 bases). There are 15 residues in the CDR3. V lost 4 bases and J lost 7, with 16 bases in between. CDR1 and CDR2 (germline): MNHEY, SVGAGI.

This chain links TRBV5-6 with TRBJ1-6; D may be TRBD1 (5 bases). Trimming removed 0 bases from V and 7 bases from J, with 20 bases in between. Germline V lookup: CDR1 SGHDT, CDR2 YYEEEE. The CDR3 has 18 residues. The CDR3 loop is CASSLAAGLASWNSPLHF. The CDR3 bases are TGTGCCAGCAGCTTGGCCGCGGGACTAGCATCTTGGAATTCACCCCTCCACTTT.

The chain employs TRBV5-1 and TRBJ2-7; perhaps TRBD2 as D (6 bases). Trimming stripped 2 bases from V and 1 base from J, with 7 bases between. Germline CDR1 SGHRS, CDR2 YFSETQ. The CDR3 is 13 residues long. In nucleotides, the CDR3 is TGCGCCAGCAGCTTTAGCGGATCCTACGAGCAGTACTTC. Protein sequence: CASSFSGSYEQYF. The full variable domain, rest sourced from reference TRBV5-1 and TRBJ2-7, is KAGVTQTPRYLIKTRGQQVTLSCSPISGHRSVSWYQQTPGQGLQFLFEYFSETQRNKGNFPGRFSGRQFSNSRSEMNVSTLELGDSALYLCASSFSGSYEQYFGPGTRLTVT.

The chain couples TRBV6-4 to TRBJ1-1; tentatively, D is TRBD1 (5 bases). The germline gives CDR1 MRHNA, CDR2 SNTAGT. This CDR3 is built from 16 residues. The germline V and J ends were trimmed by 6 bases and 0 bases, with 17 bases remaining between them. The CDR3 coding sequence is TGTGCCAGCAGCCCCCGAGGGGAGGCGGTGAACACTGAAGCTTTCTTT. Protein product: CASSPRGEAVNTEAFF.

V gene TRBV11-2 combines with J gene TRBJ2-7; D gene uncertain. The CDR3 has 13 amino acids. The germline V gene encodes CDR1 SGHAT and CDR2 FQNNGV. Trimming left V 5 bases short and J 2 bases short, with 10 bases between. CDR3 nucleotide sequence: TGTGCCAGCAGCCCTGATGCGGCCTACGAGCAGTACTTC. Protein sequence: CASSPDAAYEQYF.

This sequence joins TRBV9 and TRBJ2-2; 8 nucleotides line up with TRBD2. Germline V gene lookup returns CDR1 SGDLS and CDR2 YYNGEE. Losses at the gene ends were 0 bases for V and 6 bases for J; bases not matched to a gene: 4. CDR3 length equals 15 residues. The CDR3 DNA is TGTGCCAGCAGCGTAGCGGGGGGGCCTTCCGGGGAGCTGTTTTTT. This sequence encodes CASSVAGGPSGELFF.

The chain carries TRBV6-1 and TRBJ1-6, with 7 bases fitting TRBD1. V shed 5 bases and J 8 bases; nucleotides not matched to a gene: 3. CDR1 and CDR2 from the germline V gene are MNHNS and SASEGT. This CDR3 contains 13 residues. This chain's CDR3 is CASSTDRDSPLHF. CDR3 DNA sequence: TGTGCCAGCAGTACTGACAGGGATTCACCCCTCCACTTT.

The chain combines TRBV7-3 with TRBJ2-5; the D gene is possibly TRBD1 (6 bases). The CDR3 consists of 13 residues. Germline CDR1 is SGHTA and CDR2 is FQGTGA. With 4 bases removed from V and 2 bases from J, the gap between germline ends came to 8 bases. For the CDR3, the DNA is TGTGCCAGCAGCTCTGGACAGCAAGAGACCCAGTACTTC. This codes for CASSSGQQETQYF.

Note on this clone: The sample contains more than one DNA sequence encoding this CDR3. This chain connects TRBV6-5 to TRBJ2-1; 8 nucleotides align to TRBD1. The CDR3 spans 16 residues. From germline, CDR1 is MNHEY and CDR2 SVGAGI. J gave up 5 bases and V 4 bases, and 10 bases lay outside the gene matches. The CDR3 DNA reads as TGTGCCAGCAGTTCCCCTAGCAGGGGGCGGGACAATGAGCAGTTCTTC. Protein sequence: CASSSPSRGRDNEQFF.

The chain uses TRBV6-1 and TRBJ2-1; 7 bases agree with TRBD1. The CDR3 contains 15 residues. V gave up 3 bases and J gave up 2 bases; unmatched junction bases: 4. Per germline, CDR1 MNHNS and CDR2 SASEGT. The CDR3 reads CASSDGQVPYNEQFF. Here the CDR3 DNA reads TGTGCCAGCAGTGATGGACAGGTCCCCTACAATGAGCAGTTCTTC.

The genes are TRBV6-5 and TRBJ1-5; D call uncertain. From germline, CDR1 is MNHEY and CDR2 SVGAGI. The ends were cut back, 6 bases at V and 0 bases at J, with 12 bases in the middle. The CDR3 extends over 15 amino acids. CDR3 sequence reads: CASRSEGDSNQPQHF. CDR3 in DNA: TGTGCCAGCAGATCGGAGGGAGATAGCAATCAGCCCCAGCATTTT.

The CDR3 reads CASSPFSGGFYNEQFF. The CDR3 coding sequence is TGTGCCAGCAGCCCCTTTAGCGGGGGATTCTACAATGAGCAGTTCTTC. This sequence joins TRBV7-9 and TRBJ2-1, with TRBD2 identical over 9 bases. The germline V gene encodes CDR1 SEHNR and CDR2 FQNEAQ (reference sequence). J was trimmed by 3 bases and V by 5 bases; bases with no gene match: 8. CDR3 size: 16 residues.

V usage is TRBV7-8 and J usage is TRBJ1-2; a weak D match, TRBD1 (5 bases). CDR1 is SGHVS and CDR2 is FQNEAQ in the germline V gene. The CDR3 contains 15 residues. V was pared by 5 bases and J by 4 bases, with 17 bases between. The CDR3 loop is CASSRGGEGGYGYTF. Here the CDR3 DNA reads TGTGCCAGCAGCCGCGGGGGGGAGGGCGGCTATGGCTACACCTTC.

This sequence joins TRBV6-1 and TRBJ2-5; 11 bases agree with TRBD1. The CDR3 is 17 amino acids. V dropped 5 bases and J dropped 4; count of bases not matched to a gene: 12. Germline values: CDR1 MNHNS, CDR2 SASEGT. The CDR3 region has the DNA TGTGCCAGCAGTCAAGACCTCGGGACAGGGGGTGGAGAGACCCAGTACTTC. It encodes CASSQDLGTGGGETQYF.

The genes are TRBV19 and TRBJ2-5; D ambiguous. The CDR3 covers 13 residues. Trimming pared 6 bases from V and 1 base from J, leaving 9 bases between. Germline V lookup: CDR1 LNHDA, CDR2 SQIVND (reference sequence). The CDR3 region has the DNA TGTGCCAGTAGCATGGCTTCCCAAGAGACCCAGTACTTC. Its translation: CASSMASQETQYF. Full variable domain (outside the CDR3, taken from reference TRBV19 and TRBJ2-5): DGGITQSPKYLFRKEGQNVTLSCEQNLNHDAMYWYRQDPGQGLRLIYYSQIVNDFQKGDIAEGYSVSREKKESFPLTVTSAQKNPTAFYLCASSMASQETQYFGPGTRLLVL.